Below are 8 T cell receptor beta chains sequenced from a single sample in a study of blood T cell repertoires in COVID-19. Generated by immunoSEQ multiplex PCR, the TCRdb table keeps only in-frame clones and is missing some. The sample includes 250,000 or so clones, around four fifths of them seen just once. The sequenced material came from peripheral blood. These receptors all come from a man aged 60-69 years with acute or convalescent COVID-19.

The chain employs TRBV20-1 and TRBJ2-1; weak D call: TRBD2 (6 bases). The V gene's germline CDR1 is DFQATT and CDR2 SNEGSKA (reference sequence). The CDR3 runs to 11 residues. CDR3 region: CSWTNYNEQFF. The DNA of the CDR3 is TGCAGCTGGACTAACTACAATGAGCAGTTCTTC.

This chain joins TRBV9 and TRBJ1-1; 10 bases agree with TRBD1. Germline V gives CDR1 SGDLS, CDR2 YYNGEE. The V and J ends lost 3 bases and 1 base, in that order; junction bases with no gene match: 6. The CDR3 is made up of 16 amino acids. CDR3 amino acids: CASSAGTGDRNTEAFF. Here the CDR3 DNA reads TGTGCCAGCAGCGCAGGGACAGGGGATAGGAACACTGAAGCTTTCTTT.

The chain carries TRBV6-5 and TRBJ2-7; 9 positions match TRBD2. The CDR3 has 14 amino acids. Looked up from germline, CDR1 is MNHEY and CDR2 is SVGAGI. With 3 bases clipped from V and 4 bases from J, the junction kept 4 bases outside the gene matches. The CDR3 nucleotides are TGTGCCAGCAGTTATTCTAGCGGGATGTACGAGCAGTACTTC. Protein sequence: CASSYSSGMYEQYF.

This chain connects TRBV6-4 to TRBJ1-6, with D possibly matching TRBD1 (5 bases). V dropped 3 bases and J dropped 7 bases, with 16 bases sitting between them. Germline CDR1 MRHNA, CDR2 SNTAGT. The length of the CDR3 is 16 residues. In DNA form, the CDR3 reads TGTGCCAGCAGTGAGTTTGGAGGGGAAAGGAATTCACCCCTCCACTTT. Its translation is CASSEFGGERNSPLHF.

The chain couples TRBV4-1 to TRBJ2-7, with 10 bases fitting TRBD1. Germline CDR1 and CDR2: MGHRA and YSYEKL. The CDR3 covers 14 residues. The V and J ends lost 4 bases and 4 bases, in that order; junction bases with no gene match: 4. This CDR3 reads CASSPDRGRYEQYF. In DNA form, the CDR3 reads TGCGCCAGCAGCCCCGACAGGGGGCGTTACGAGCAGTACTTC.

The chain couples TRBV6-6 to TRBJ2-7, with 9 bases fitting TRBD1. The CDR3 runs to 17 residues. Germline CDR1 reads MNHNY; CDR2 reads SVGAGI (reference sequence). V trimming: 5 bases; J trimming: 0 bases; junction bases outside the gene matches: 11. DNA for the CDR3: TGTGCCAGCAGTCCACCCGGACAGGGGACCAGCTCCTACGAGCAGTACTTC. Translated, it gives CASSPPGQGTSSYEQYF.

V is TRBV6-1 and J is TRBJ2-2, with 10 nucleotides matching TRBD2. Trimming at V came to 4 bases and at J to 3 bases, leaving 11 bases not matched to a gene. Germline lookup yields CDR1 MNHNS and CDR2 SASEGT. The CDR3 is made up of 18 amino acids. The CDR3 loop reads CASSARTSGSAYTGELFF. DNA for the CDR3: TGTGCCAGCAGTGCCCGGACTAGCGGCTCCGCTTACACCGGGGAGCTGTTTTTT.

The chain employs TRBV7-9 and TRBJ2-7; D not resolved. V gave up 4 bases and J gave up 3 bases, with 13 bases separating them. The CDR3 runs 14 residues. The germline V gene encodes CDR1 SEHNR and CDR2 FQNEAQ (reference sequence). CDR3 protein: CASSSPIGVYEQYF. CDR3 nucleotides: TGTGCCAGCAGCTCGCCCATAGGAGTCTACGAGCAGTACTTC.